A selection of T cell receptor beta chains follows, all from one sample in a study of Graves' ophthalmopathy and Graves' hyperthyroidism. TCRdb passed the multiplex PCR reads through MiXCR, listing each CDR3 protein once. This sample carries around 1.1 million distinct CDR3 sequences, about 38% of them seen once, and the ten largest clones take around 10%. The sample comprised peripheral blood or thyroid tissue (not recorded which). Receptors originate from an adult man with Graves' hyperthyroidism. The CDR3 runs from the conserved cysteine through the conserved F or W. The D gene is left open where the match is weak. A row's size may be missing; if present it is once, few, many or a size class.

D	V	size	J	DNA	CDR3
TRBD1	TRBV7-2	NA	TRBJ2-7	TGTACCAGCAGCGCGGACAGGGGGATACCCGAGCAGTACTTC	CTSSADRGIPEQYF
TRBD1	TRBV29-1	many	TRBJ1-1	TGCAGCGTCCTAAACAGACAGGGGGCGAGCACTGAAGCTTTCTTT	CSVLNRQGASTEAFF
NA	TRBV2	NA	TRBJ2-2	TGTGCCAGCAGTGCTAGGTTTGCGGGGCGCGTCACCGGGGAGCTGTTTTTT	CASSARFAGRVTGELFF
NA	TRBV27	NA	TRBJ1-1	TGTGCCAGCAGTTTACGTAGGAGAAACACTGAAGCTTTCTTT	CASSLRRRNTEAFF
NA	TRBV7-2	many	TRBJ2-7	TGTGCCAGCAGCTTGGCCCCAGACGGCGCCTACGAGCAGTACTTC	CASSLAPDGAYEQYF
TRBD1	TRBV7-9	few	TRBJ2-2	TGTGCCAGCAGCTTAGAGGGACAGGGCCAGCGGTTCACCGGGGAGCTGTTTTTT	CASSLEGQGQRFTGELFF
TRBD1	TRBV7-2	NA	TRBJ2-3	TGCGCCAGCAGCCAGGGACAGGGTACCACAGATACGCAGTATTTT	CASSQGQGTTDTQYF
TRBD2	TRBV9	many	TRBJ2-5	TGTGCCAGCAGCGTAGGGGGACTAGCGGGGGTCGGAGAGACCCAGTACTTC	CASSVGGLAGVGETQYF
NA	TRBV7-3	many	TRBJ2-5	TGTGCCAGCAGCTTAACGGACGGAGAGACCCAGTACTTC	CASSLTDGETQYF
TRBD1	TRBV29-1	NA	TRBJ1-1	TGCAGCGTTGAGGCGGGACAGGGTTCGGACACTGAAGCTTTCTTT	CSVEAGQGSDTEAFF
NA	TRBV3-1	few	TRBJ1-4	TGTGCCAGCAGCACCGGGGCTTACAATGAAAAACTGTTTTTT	CASSTGAYNEKLFF
TRBD2	TRBV6-5	NA	TRBJ2-2	TGTGCCAGCAGTTACGGGGCGGGGGACACCGGGGAGCTGTTTTTT	CASSYGAGDTGELFF
NA	TRBV9	NA	TRBJ1-5	TGTGCCAGCAGCGTTGCCGGGTCGGGAGGCAATCAGCCCCAGCATTTT	CASSVAGSGGNQPQHF
NA	TRBV7-2	NA	TRBJ2-5	TGTGCCAGCAGCTTAGGCCGGGGAATCCAAGAGACCCAGTACTTC	CASSLGRGIQETQYF
NA	TRBV29-1	many	TRBJ2-2	TGCAGCGTGATAGTCTGGGACACCTCAGCCGGGGAGCTGTTTTTT	CSVIVWDTSAGELFF
TRBD1	TRBV4-3	NA	TRBJ1-1	TGCGCCAGCAGCCAAACAGGGGCGTCGCCGAGCACTGAAGCTTTCTTT	CASSQTGASPSTEAFF